This entry describes one T cell receptor beta chain. Both TCRalpha and TCRbeta cDNA were subjected to two nested PCRs lasting around 15 and 10 cycles. After re-calling the 5' RACE reads, TCRdb lists one entry per CDR3 protein, DNA absent. This repertoire includes roughly 300,000 distinct CDR3 sequences. The data stem from a study of monozygotic twins with inflammatory bowel disease. Phlebotomy per donor yielded a single 2.5 ml blood sample. The germline gives CDR1 MNHEY, CDR2 SVGEGT. The CDR3 loop spans 14 amino acids. The chain combines TRBV6-2 or TRBV6-3 with TRBJ2-1; TCRdb indicates TRBD1, and absent DNA this call remains unverified. The sample comprised blood. This receptor was taken from a human donor with ulcerative colitis or Crohn's disease, or a healthy co-twin of an affected twin (not recorded which). The CDR3 region is CASSAPQGRDEQFF.